This entry describes one T cell receptor beta chain. The target antigen is unknown. cDNA libraries for TCR beta contained unique molecular identifiers. TCRdb itself ran the PCR reads through MiXCR, one entry per CDR3 protein. Found here are approximately 350,000 distinct CDR3 sequences, around 37% of them singletons; the top ten hold roughly 13%. This entry belongs to a study of post-analysis software for immune sequencing data. Study context: Patients had relapsing-remitting, secondary progressive or progressive-relapsing multiple sclerosis; some lacked subtype.

The CDR3 is 13 residues long. Germline loops: CDR1 MGHRA, CDR2 YSYEKL. The V gene lost 0 bases and the J gene lost 14 bases, with 14 bases spanning the gap. General study findings and limits: About five TRBV segments, including TRBV5-6, TRBV5-1 and TRBV20-1, were more frequent in patients than controls. Patients with multiple sclerosis recorded significantly lower normalized Chao1 diversity than controls, the study found.

This chain uses TRBV4-1 with TRBJ2-1; unclear D gene. The material sequenced was blood. The clonotype comes from a girl under 18 with multiple sclerosis. CDR3 amino acids: CASSQDLAQLEFF. As DNA, the CDR3 is TGCGCCAGCAGCCAAGATCTCGCTCAGTTAGAGTTCTTC.